A selection of T cell receptor beta chains follows, all from one sample in a study of Ad26.COV2.S vaccination and SARS-CoV-2 variants. Some clones are missing from TCRdb's copy, which holds only in-frame ones; the method was immunoSEQ multiplex PCR. Here the sample spans fewer than 900,000 clones, roughly 90% being singletons. The specimen comprised peripheral blood, sampled in a trial of Ad26.COV2.S vaccine versus placebo. These receptors originate from a person between 18 and 59 years old who received the Ad26.COV2.S COVID-19 vaccine or a placebo. Both conserved end residues are part of each CDR3. A D gene is named only where the DNA matches it firmly. For some rows the clone size is stated as once, few or many, or as a class when expanded; others skip it.

v_call	clone_size	d_call	j_call	cdr3_aa	cdr3_nt
TRBV2	once	TRBD1	TRBJ1-6	CASNGQGVAYNSPLHF	TGTGCCAGCAATGGGCAGGGGGTAGCCTATAATTCACCCCTCCACTTT
TRBV6-1	.	TRBD2	TRBJ2-1	CASSAGLAGGSHEQFF	TGTGCCAGCAGTGCCGGACTAGCGGGGGGTTCGCATGAGCAGTTCTTC
TRBV12-3/TRBV12-4	.	.	TRBJ1-5	CASTKTGNQPQHF	TGTGCCAGCACCAAAACAGGCAATCAGCCCCAGCATTTT
TRBV19	.	.	TRBJ2-5	CASSIDLGTSGLGTQYF	TGTGCCAGTAGTATAGATCTGGGCACCTCGGGGTTGGGGACCCAGTACTTC
TRBV27	.	TRBD1	TRBJ1-3	CASSGRDSENTIYF	TGTGCCAGCAGTGGCCGGGACAGCGAGAACACCATATATTTT
TRBV14	.	.	TRBJ2-3	CASSIRLAQSTDTQYF	TGTGCCAGCAGCATTCGTCTAGCGCAGAGCACAGATACGCAGTATTTT
TRBV11-3	.	TRBD2	TRBJ2-1	CASSPSGSHNEQFF	TGTGCCAGCAGCCCTAGCGGGAGCCACAATGAGCAGTTCTTC
TRBV27	.	.	TRBJ1-1	CASRFGQMNTEAFF	TGTGCCAGCCGCTTCGGGCAAATGAACACTGAAGCTTTCTTT
TRBV30	.	TRBD1	TRBJ1-2	CAWETGREFGGYTF	TGTGCCTGGGAGACAGGGAGGGAGTTTGGTGGCTACACCTTC
TRBV4-3	.	.	TRBJ2-3	CASSPRLKMRDTQYF	TGCGCCAGCAGCCCTCGACTGAAAATGCGAGATACGCAGTATTTT
TRBV7-3	.	.	TRBJ2-3	CASRSPASFADTQYF	TGTGCCAGCAGGTCCCCGGCTAGCTTCGCAGATACGCAGTATTTT
TRBV5-1	.	.	TRBJ1-1	CASSPSGAGTEAFF	TGCGCCAGCAGCCCCTCGGGGGCGGGCACTGAAGCTTTCTTT
TRBV18	.	.	TRBJ1-6	CASSPLQGTSPLHF	TGTGCCAGCTCACCACTCCAGGGAACTTCACCCCTCCACTTT